The rows below give T cell receptor beta chains drawn from one sample of a study of cytomegalovirus exposure and HLA in healthy donors. TCRdb's table, derived via immunoSEQ multiplex PCR, lists solely in-frame clones and lacks some. This sample has 120,000 or so clones, with more than 65% found just once. What was sequenced was PBMCs. The source is a man aged 18 to 30 in good health and CMV-seropositive. Each CDR3 is given with its conserved first and last residue. The order of the fields is J gene, D gene, V gene, CDR3 protein, CDR3 DNA. The D gene is left open where the match is weak.

>TRBJ2-1|TRBD1|TRBV5-1
CASSPITGDNNEQFF
TGCGCCAGCAGCCCTATTACAGGGGACAACAATGAGCAGTTCTTC
>TRBJ2-3|.|TRBV2
CASGVISTDTQYF
TGTGCCAGCGGAGTAATTAGCACAGATACGCAGTATTTT
>TRBJ1-6|.|TRBV7-6
CASSLEVQPGSPLHF
TGTGCCAGCAGCTTAGAGGTACAACCGGGTTCACCCCTCCACTTT
>TRBJ1-5|.|TRBV9
CASSVSQGVQPQHF
TGTGCCAGCAGCGTATCCCAAGGGGTTCAGCCCCAGCATTTT
>TRBJ2-2|.|TRBV7-8
CASSSFTGELFF
TGTGCCAGCAGCTCCTTCACCGGGGAGCTGTTTTTT
>TRBJ2-3|.|TRBV15
CATRPRVGLEITDTQYF
TGTGCCACCAGGCCGAGGGTCGGACTTGAGATCACAGATACGCAGTATTTT
>TRBJ1-2|.|TRBV18
CASSPPSEPSHGYTF
TGTGCCAGCTCACCACCCTCTGAGCCTTCTCATGGCTACACCTTC
>TRBJ1-1|.|TRBV6-1
CASSDRLTGENTEAFF
TGTGCCAGCAGTGATAGGCTGACAGGTGAGAACACTGAAGCTTTCTTT
>TRBJ1-1|TRBD1|TRBV19
CASSMPEGQAMNTEAFF
TGTGCCAGTAGTATGCCCGAAGGACAGGCGATGAACACTGAAGCTTTCTTT
>TRBJ2-5|.|TRBV9
CASSPRVGWQETQYF
TGTGCCAGCAGCCCGCGGGTAGGCTGGCAAGAGACCCAGTACTTC
>TRBJ2-3|TRBD2|TRBV2
CASNGLAGSTDTQYF
TGTGCCAGCAACGGACTAGCGGGGAGCACAGATACGCAGTATTTT